The 17 T cell receptor beta chains below all came from one sample that was sequenced in a study of T cell responses to AZD1222 COVID-19 vaccine listed by TCRdb under 2021. The time point label, read with the paper, signifies: baseline before first vaccination. The method was the immunoSEQ multiplex PCR assay. Entries here come from immuneACCESS through TCRdb and include only in-frame sequences with V and J called. Some clones fail to appear in such tables; in the studies checked, an unresolved V gene covers under half of the shortfall, and the cause of the remainder is unknown. The sample data list 110,000 to 150,000 clones, and about 88% of these were observed just once. About 4.4% of the sample is in the top ten clones. The sample was peripheral blood, taken on day 0 of AZD1222 vaccination. All receptors derive from an adult in good health.

The V call is TRBV5-1, the J call TRBJ2-3; no firm D call. CDR1 and CDR2 from the germline V gene are SGHRS and YFSETQ. CDR3 length equals 14 residues. V lost 1 base, J lost 0 bases, and 6 bases lay in between. DNA of the CDR3: TGCGCCAGCAGCTTGTATGGTAGCACAGATACGCAGTATTTT. Its protein is CASSLYGSTDTQYF.

This chain connects TRBV7-9 to TRBJ2-5, with TRBD1 as a possible D gene (6 bases). The CDR3 extends over 13 amino acids. Per germline, CDR1 SEHNR and CDR2 FQNEAQ (reference sequence). With 5 bases removed from V and 5 bases from J, the gap between germline ends came to 12 bases. CDR3 sequence (DNA): TGTGCCAGCAGCCACAGGGTCGGGGAGACCCAGTACTTC. It codes for CASSHRVGETQYF.

The genes are TRBV4-1 and TRBJ2-1, with D uncertain. This CDR3 is built from 13 residues. V was trimmed by 4 bases and J by 6 bases, leaving 10 bases between them. Germline assignment: CDR1 MGHRA and CDR2 YSYEKL. In DNA, the CDR3 is TGCGCCAGCAGCCGGACGGTGGGCAATGAGCAGTTCTTC. This encodes CASSRTVGNEQFF.

The chain joins TRBV28 to TRBJ2-7, with D uncertain. This CDR3 region has 14 residues. Germline loops: CDR1 MDHEN, CDR2 SYDVKM. The V gene lost 2 bases and the J gene lost 3 bases, with 11 bases spanning the gap. The CDR3 is CASSLARGVYEQYF. Here the CDR3 DNA reads TGTGCCAGCAGTTTAGCCCGAGGAGTCTACGAGCAGTACTTC.

The chain couples TRBV28 to TRBJ1-2; no definite D call. V lost 3 bases and J 3 bases, leaving 11 bases between the germline ends. This CDR3 contains 14 residues. Germline V CDR1 and CDR2: MDHEN, SYDVKM. As DNA, the CDR3 is TGTGCCAGCAGTTTTTTGTCCCGAGACTATGGCTACACCTTC. Translating gives CASSFLSRDYGYTF.

The rearrangement uses TRBV12-3 or TRBV12-4 and TRBJ1-1; D gene ambiguous. The germline V and J ends were trimmed by 6 bases and 2 bases, with 7 bases remaining between them. The CDR3 extends over 12 amino acids. The CDR3 loop reads CASSYYNTEAFF. The CDR3 DNA is TGTGCCAGCAGCTATTACAACACTGAAGCTTTCTTT.

This clone was found once. Here the CDR3 reads CSASAPTGDSYEQYF. The DNA for the CDR3 is TGCAGTGCTAGTGCCCCGACAGGGGACTCCTACGAGCAGTACTTC. The V gene is TRBV20-1, the J gene TRBJ2-7; 8 positions match TRBD1. CDR1 is DFQATT, CDR2 SNEGSKA, per germline (reference sequence). The CDR3 covers 15 residues. J lost 0 bases, V lost 3 bases, and 7 bases had no gene match.

This chain connects TRBV19 to TRBJ1-5; D possibly corresponds to TRBD1 (6 bases). Trimming pared 3 bases from V and 4 bases from J, leaving 13 bases between. CDR1 and CDR2 (germline): LNHDA, SQIVND (reference sequence). The CDR3 covers 15 residues. CDR3 protein: CASSILQGGNQPQHF. CDR3 DNA sequence: TGTGCCAGTAGTATTTTACAGGGAGGAAATCAGCCCCAGCATTTT.

The chain recombines TRBV7-9 with TRBJ2-3; TRBD2 might be the D (6 bases). The CDR3 loop spans 15 amino acids. Trimming took 1 base from V and 0 from J, leaving 8 bases between them. CDR1 is SEHNR and CDR2 is FQNEAQ in the germline V gene (reference sequence). The CDR3 loop reads CASSLVAVSTDTQYF. In DNA form, the CDR3 reads TGTGCCAGCAGCTTAGTAGCGGTTAGCACAGATACGCAGTATTTT.

V usage is TRBV4-1 and J usage is TRBJ1-4; the D is unclear. Germline values: CDR1 MGHRA, CDR2 YSYEKL. This CDR3 contains 15 residues. Between the trimmed V and J ends, which lost 8 bases and 4 bases, there was a span of 17 bases. This CDR3 is CASSERGPLNEKLFF. CDR3 nucleotides: TGCGCCAGCTCGGAAAGAGGGCCGCTTAATGAAAAACTGTTTTTT.

The chain recombines TRBV6-6 with TRBJ2-2; D gene ambiguous. The CDR3 has 15 amino acids. Trimming shortened V by 1 base and J by 0 bases, and 6 bases separated the two germline ends. Looked up from germline, CDR1 is MNHNY and CDR2 is SVGAGI (reference sequence). In DNA form, the CDR3 reads TGTGCCAGCAGTTACTTGGGTACGAACACCGGGGAGCTGTTTTTT. Translating gives CASSYLGTNTGELFF.

The rearrangement joins TRBV4-1 to TRBJ2-3; maybe TRBD2 (6 bases). CDR1 MGHRA and CDR2 YSYEKL come from the germline V gene. CDR3 length: 14 residues. Trimming removed 1 base at V and 9 bases at J, with 14 bases between. The CDR3, as DNA: TGCGCCAGCAGCCAAGTTGTCAGGAGGGAGACGCAGTATTTT. The encoded protein is CASSQVVRRETQYF.

The sample holds a few counts of this clone. The chain combines TRBV4-1 with TRBJ2-7; 11 bases line up with TRBD2. CDR3 length: 18 residues. Per germline, CDR1 MGHRA and CDR2 YSYEKL. V was clipped by 0 bases and J by 3 bases; unmatched bases: 10. CDR3 bases: TGCGCCAGCAGCCAAGATGAACTAGCGGGAGCGAGCGGCTACGAGCAGTACTTC. Its protein is CASSQDELAGASGYEQYF.

V gene TRBV5-5 combines with J gene TRBJ1-2, with D perhaps TRBD1 (5 bases). The CDR3 sequence is 17 residues long. The V end was cut by 4 bases, the J end by 8 bases, with 27 bases between. CDR1 and CDR2 (germline): SGHKS, YYEKEE (reference sequence). CDR3 bases: TGTGCCAGCAGCCTATACCGGGACGCCCCTATAGTTGGAGGCTACACCTTC. Amino acids: CASSLYRDAPIVGGYTF. Combining the CDR3 with reference TRBV5-5 and TRBJ1-2 gives the whole variable domain DAGVTQSPTHLIKTRGQQVTLRCSPISGHKSVSWYQQVLGQGPQFIFQYYEKEERGRGNFPDRFSARQFPNYSSELNVNALLLGDSALYLCASSLYRDAPIVGGYTFGSGTRLTVV.

V usage is TRBV18 and J usage is TRBJ2-3; 8 positions agree with TRBD2. This CDR3 is 16 amino acids long. V lost 3 bases, J lost 0 bases, and 5 bases stayed unmatched. Germline V gene data show CDR1 as KGHSH and CDR2 as LQKENI. CDR3 sequence (DNA): TGTGCCAGCTCACCTATAGCGGGAATTAGCACAGATACGCAGTATTTT. It codes for CASSPIAGISTDTQYF.

Here the CDR3 DNA reads TGTGCCAGCAGCAGACCCCCAAGGCCACAGGGTACAGGGTCAACTAATGAAAAACTGTTTTTT. Amino acid sequence: CASSRPPRPQGTGSTNEKLFF. The V and J genes are TRBV21-1 and TRBJ1-4; the D call TRBD1 from the table was never checked on the DNA. TRBV21-1 is assigned pseudogene status. This CDR3 has 21 amino acids.

This chain links TRBV7-2 with TRBJ1-1; tentatively, D is TRBD1 (6 bases). Trimming pared 1 base from V and 4 bases from J, leaving 7 bases between. Germline V gene sequence: CDR1 SGHTA, CDR2 FQGNSA. The CDR3 spans 13 residues. CDR3 DNA sequence: TGTGCCAGCAGCTTAGGACAGGCCACTGAAGCTTTCTTT. Protein sequence: CASSLGQATEAFF. Drawing the rest from reference TRBV7-2 and TRBJ1-1, the complete variable domain is GAGVSQSPSNKVTEKGKDVELRCDPISGHTALYWYRQSLGQGLEFLIYFQGNSAPDKSGLPSDRFSAERTGGSVSTLTIQRTQQEDSAVYLCASSLGQATEAFFGQGTRLTVV.